This T cell receptor (beta chain) was recorded in a study of beta chain features in type 1 diabetes. The CDR3 sequence is 14 residues long. Trimming cost V 0 bases and J 7 bases, with 12 bases left between them. Germline-derived CDR1 and CDR2 are SGHDN and FVKESK. The whole isolated RNA underwent reverse transcription, so sequencing captured expressed TCRB transcripts. Clones were read by immunoSEQ multiplex PCR, and TCRdb kept only the in-frame ones, dropping some. The sample lists fewer than 500,000 clones; about 15% were seen once. The sequence was obtained from a man between 25 and 39 years old in good health. Sequenced: naive CD4+ T cells from blood. This chain joins TRBV14 and TRBJ2-5; D gene unclear. In nucleotides, the CDR3 is TGTGCCAGCAGCCAAGATCGTCTACTTGGGACCCAGTACTTC. Residues: CASSQDRLLGTQYF.